This T cell receptor (beta chain) was documented in a study of sequential checkpoint blockade in melanoma. Study-wide background: First-line arms were nivolumab then ipilimumab, or the reverse, randomized 1:1. 75 to 95 pretreatment tumor DNA samples were TCRβ immunosequenced.

This sample's treatment: randomized to nivolumab then ipilimumab (arm A) or the reverse (arm B). DNA-damaging chemotherapy had not been given to any patient beforehand. This clone was seen a handful of times. This CDR3 is built from 16 residues. Germline V gene lookup returns CDR1 MDHEN and CDR2 SYDVKM. The junction had 8 bases not matched to a gene; V was cut back by 5 bases and J by 7 bases. The data were produced by immunoSEQ multiplex PCR, yet TCRdb's version contains in-frame clones alone and is incomplete. The sample has fewer than 9,500 clones; about 25% are singletons. This receptor was identified in a human donor with melanoma. The chain combines TRBV28 with TRBJ2-1; 13 bases match TRBD2. The specimen comprised tumor tissue (inferred from file names), sampled from a patient given nivolumab and ipilimumab in sequence. The CDR3 here is CASSPDPGLAGNEQFF. CDR3 coding DNA: TGTGCCAGCAGTCCAGACCCGGGACTAGCGGGAAATGAGCAGTTCTTC.